The 26 T cell receptor beta chains below all came from one sample that was sequenced in a study of CD8 T cells in Susac syndrome. Random hexamers primed reverse transcription of about 0.45 to 1 ug RNA. One entry per CDR3 protein, called by TCRdb with MiXCR from the immunoSEQ multiplex PCR reads. The repertoire has roughly 200,000 distinct CDR3 sequences, over 85% of them found once; the top ten carry 0.085% to 0.11%. Sequencing was carried out using CD4+ T cells from PBMCs. All receptors come from a human donor in good health.

The rearrangement joins TRBV20-1 to TRBJ2-2, with D possibly matching TRBD1 (6 bases). Germline V gives CDR1 DFQATT, CDR2 SNEGSKA (reference sequence). CDR3 length: 13 residues. Trimming removed 6 bases from V and 9 bases from J, with 17 bases in between. CDR3 nucleotides: TGCAGTGCGCAGACAGGTGTCGGACGGGAGCTGTTTTTT. This gives the protein CSAQTGVGRELFF.

The gene calls are TRBV29-1 and TRBJ2-2; the match to TRBD1 covers 8 bases. The CDR3 length is 13 residues. The germline CDR1 and CDR2 sequences are SQVTM and ANQGSEA. V was clipped by 6 bases and J by 8 bases; unmatched bases: 8. CDR3 protein: CSVSATGAGELFF. CDR3 coding DNA: TGCAGCGTCTCTGCGACAGGGGCTGGGGAGCTGTTTTTT.

V gene TRBV28 combines with J gene TRBJ1-2; 7 nucleotides line up with TRBD1. The CDR3 is made up of 14 amino acids. V shed 5 bases, J shed 5 bases, and the junction held 8 bases outside the gene matches. Germline CDR1 and CDR2: MDHEN and SYDVKM. CDR3 sequence: CASSQIGTAYGYTF. CDR3 in DNA: TGTGCCAGCAGTCAGATCGGGACAGCTTATGGCTACACCTTC.

A word on this clonotype: Germline is not matched at one junction end, which may reflect a read error. This rearrangement joins TRBV2 to TRBJ1-1; D remains unclear. Looked up from germline, CDR1 is SNHLY and CDR2 is FYNNEI. CDR3 length: 8 amino acids. Here the CDR3 DNA reads TGTGCCAGCACTAAAGCTTTCTTT. This sequence encodes CASTKAFF.

The J gene is TRBJ2-1, the V gene TRBV9; D uncertain. CDR1 SGDLS and CDR2 YYNGEE come from the germline V gene. The V and J ends lost 0 bases and 4 bases respectively, with 8 bases between them. This CDR3 comprises 14 residues. DNA of the CDR3: TGTGCCAGCAGCGTAGACGAAGGTTACAATGAGCAGTTCTTC. Amino acid sequence: CASSVDEGYNEQFF. The whole variable domain, filled in from reference TRBV9 and TRBJ2-1, reads DSGVTQTPKHLITATGQRVTLRCSPRSGDLSVYWYQQSLDQGLQFLIQYYNGEERAKGNILERFSAQQFPDLHSELNLSSLELGDSALYFCASSVDEGYNEQFFGPGTRLTVL.

The rearrangement uses TRBV20-1 and TRBJ2-3; D might be TRBD2 (6 bases). Germline V CDR1 and CDR2: DFQATT, SNEGSKA (reference sequence). Trimming pared 1 base from V and 6 bases from J, leaving 11 bases between. The CDR3 is 13 amino acids. Here the CDR3 DNA reads TGCAGTGCTAGAGTCCTAGCGCTGGATACGCAGTATTTT. Translated: CSARVLALDTQYF.

The chain's CDR3 is CASRPTGRGGYTF. The CDR3 region has the DNA TGTGCCAGCAGGCCGACAGGGCGGGGTGGCTACACCTTC. The chain links TRBV13 to TRBJ1-2, with 7 bases lining up with TRBD1. CDR1 is PRHDT and CDR2 is FYEKMQ in the germline V gene (reference sequence). The CDR3 spans 13 residues. V shed 6 bases and J 7 bases; nucleotides not matched to a gene: 8.

The chain links TRBV7-9 to TRBJ2-1, with 14 bases identical to TRBD2. CDR1 is SEHNR and CDR2 is FQNEAQ in the germline V gene (reference sequence). The ends lost 5 bases at V and 6 bases at J; junction bases unmatched: 3. The CDR3 sequence is 15 residues long. This CDR3 is CASSEGTSGSNEQFF. The CDR3 nucleotides read TGTGCCAGCAGCGAAGGGACTAGCGGGAGCAATGAGCAGTTCTTC.

The CDR3 here is CAWSGTGETQYF. CDR3 in DNA: TGTGCCTGGAGTGGAACGGGAGAGACCCAGTACTTC. The rearrangement links TRBV30 to TRBJ2-5; D ambiguous. V lost 1 base, J lost 4 bases, and 7 bases lay in between. CDR1 is GTSNPN, CDR2 SVGIG, per germline (reference sequence). The CDR3 loop spans 12 amino acids.

The chain is built from TRBV9 and TRBJ2-5, with 7 bases fitting TRBD2. This CDR3 is built from 15 residues. Germline V gene lookup returns CDR1 SGDLS and CDR2 YYNGEE. Trimming cost V 1 base and J 5 bases; bases outside gene matches: 8. The DNA for the CDR3 is TGTGCCAGCAGCGTAACTTCTAGCGGAGGGGAGACCCAGTACTTC. It codes for CASSVTSSGGETQYF.

The J gene is TRBJ1-5, the V gene TRBV6-2 or TRBV6-3; possibly TRBD1 for D (5 bases). Germline values: CDR1 MNHEY, CDR2 SVGEGT. Trimming cost V 6 bases and J 1 base, with 13 bases left between them. The CDR3 length is 15 residues. The CDR3: CASSPRQTSNQPQHF. CDR3 sequence (DNA): TGTGCCAGCAGCCCTCGACAGACGAGCAATCAGCCCCAGCATTTT.

The rearrangement uses TRBV30 and TRBJ2-1; D tentatively fits TRBD1 or TRBD2 (5 bases each). Germline V gene sequence: CDR1 GTSNPN, CDR2 SVGIG (reference sequence). The CDR3 sequence is 15 residues long. V lost 2 bases to trimming and J lost 3 bases, with 14 bases between them. The chain's CDR3 is CAWSRGGEGYNEQFF. The CDR3 DNA sequence: TGTGCCTGGAGTCGTGGGGGAGAGGGCTACAATGAGCAGTTCTTC.

The chain employs TRBV27 and TRBJ2-1; 12 positions agree with TRBD2. Trimming took 8 bases from V and 9 from J; bases not matched to a gene: 8. CDR1 and CDR2 (germline): MNHEY, SMNVEV (reference sequence). The CDR3 runs to 14 residues. Written as DNA, the CDR3 is TGTGCCAGCCGAGCTAGCGGGAGGGCCTCTGAGCAGTTCTTC. Translated, it gives CASRASGRASEQFF.

The chain recombines TRBV7-8 with TRBJ1-2; D is ambiguous. The CDR3 is 13 amino acids. V was clipped by 1 base and J by 8 bases, with 11 bases between them. The V gene's germline CDR1 is SGHVS and CDR2 FQNEAQ. The CDR3 loop reads CASSLGLARGYTF. In DNA, the CDR3 is TGTGCCAGCAGCTTAGGCTTGGCGAGGGGCTACACCTTC.

This clonotype has only one observation. The chain couples TRBV3-1 to TRBJ1-1, with D unresolved. The CDR3 spans 12 residues. In germline, CDR1 is LGHDT, CDR2 YNNKEL (reference sequence). The ends were cut back, 1 base at V and 7 bases at J, with 7 bases in the middle. The DNA for the CDR3 is TGTGCCAGCAGCCAAGCGGGAGTTGAAGCTTTCTTT. As protein: CASSQAGVEAFF.

The genes are TRBV5-6 and TRBJ2-7; TRBD2 agrees at 8 bases. Germline assignment: CDR1 SGHDT and CDR2 YYEEEE. Losses at the gene ends were 4 bases for V and 8 bases for J; bases not matched to a gene: 8. CDR3 size: 13 residues. The CDR3 DNA reads as TGTGCCAGCAGCAACCCGGGGGGGCAGAAGCAGTACTTC. It yields the protein CASSNPGGQKQYF.

The chain uses TRBV28 and TRBJ2-7; D gene ambiguous. Trimming stripped 6 bases from V and 2 bases from J, with 20 bases between. The CDR3 consists of 16 residues. Germline assignment: CDR1 MDHEN and CDR2 SYDVKM. The CDR3 region has the DNA TGTGCCAGCAGCCTACGCCCGGACCCTCTCACCTACGAGCAGTACTTC. Its protein product is CASSLRPDPLTYEQYF.

The chain carries TRBV7-3 and TRBJ2-6; D possibly matches TRBD1 or TRBD2 (5 bases each). This CDR3 contains 16 residues. V lost 1 base, J lost 2 bases, and 9 bases lay in between. CDR1 SGHTA and CDR2 FQGTGA come from the germline V gene. CDR3 protein: CASSLSRDPGANVLTF. CDR3 DNA sequence: TGTGCCAGCAGCTTAAGCAGGGACCCTGGGGCCAACGTCCTGACTTTC.

This clonotype was seen a handful of times. This chain uses TRBV30 with TRBJ2-1; D might be TRBD1 (6 bases). The ends were cut back, 0 bases at V and 10 bases at J, with 10 bases in the middle. The CDR3 runs 12 residues. Germline V gene sequence: CDR1 GTSNPN, CDR2 SVGIG (reference sequence). The CDR3 here is CAWSVGGREQFF. The CDR3 region has the DNA TGTGCCTGGAGTGTAGGGGGTAGGGAGCAGTTCTTC.

This chain uses TRBV7-2 with TRBJ2-3; D gene uncertain. Germline CDR1 SGHTA, CDR2 FQGNSA. The CDR3 covers 14 residues. The V and J ends lost 2 bases and 1 base respectively, with 7 bases between them. This CDR3 reads CASSLSPGTDTQYF. Here the CDR3 DNA reads TGTGCCAGCAGCTTATCCCCCGGCACAGATACGCAGTATTTT.

The chain carries TRBV3-1 and TRBJ2-1, with TRBD1 identical over 7 bases. The junction had 4 bases not matched to a gene; V was cut back by 5 bases and J by 9 bases. CDR3 length: 12 residues. Germline values: CDR1 LGHDT, CDR2 YNNKEL (reference sequence). The CDR3 DNA reads TGTGCCAGCAGCTCACAGGGGCTTGAGCAGTTCTTC. This translates into CASSSQGLEQFF.

The genes are TRBV15 and TRBJ2-3; 11 bases map to TRBD2. The length of the CDR3 is 18 residues. Germline V CDR1 and CDR2: LNHNV, YYDKDF (reference sequence). Losses at the gene ends were 1 base for V and 0 bases for J; bases not matched to a gene: 6. CDR3 nucleotides: TGTGCCACCAGCAGAGGCCGTACTAGCGGGAGTAGCACAGATACGCAGTATTTT. This translates into CATSRGRTSGSSTDTQYF.

The chain uses TRBV19 and TRBJ2-4; D perhaps matches TRBD2 (7 bases). The V end was cut by 5 bases, the J end by 6 bases, with 17 bases between. The CDR3 spans 15 residues. Germline CDR1 LNHDA, CDR2 SQIVND (reference sequence). The CDR3 protein is CASSPEGRGTNIQYF. In DNA, the CDR3 is TGTGCCAGTAGTCCGGAGGGGAGGGGGACAAACATTCAGTACTTC.

This rearrangement joins TRBV28 to TRBJ2-1; no clear D gene. Germline CDR1 MDHEN, CDR2 SYDVKM. There are 13 residues in the CDR3. Trimming took 3 bases from V and 9 from J, leaving 12 bases between them. This CDR3 reads CASSFIGRGEQFF. CDR3 sequence (DNA): TGTGCCAGCAGTTTCATCGGACGTGGTGAGCAGTTCTTC.

The chain uses TRBV4-3 and TRBJ2-1; tentatively, D is TRBD2 (6 bases). CDR1 and CDR2 from the germline V gene are LGHNA and YSLEER. The CDR3 runs to 17 residues. V lost 1 base to trimming and J lost 0 bases, with 13 bases between them. The chain's CDR3 is CASSQVIGGSSYNEQFF. The CDR3 DNA reads as TGCGCCAGCAGCCAAGTGATTGGGGGGTCCTCCTACAATGAGCAGTTCTTC.

The genes are TRBV20-1 and TRBJ2-6; 9 nucleotides agree with TRBD1. V lost 6 bases and J lost 12; bases outside the gene matches: 9. The germline V gene encodes CDR1 DFQATT and CDR2 SNEGSKA (reference sequence). The CDR3 is 13 residues long. CDR3 coding DNA: TGCAGTGCCGCACCGGGACAGGGAGTCGTCCTGACTTTC. Translating gives CSAAPGQGVVLTF.